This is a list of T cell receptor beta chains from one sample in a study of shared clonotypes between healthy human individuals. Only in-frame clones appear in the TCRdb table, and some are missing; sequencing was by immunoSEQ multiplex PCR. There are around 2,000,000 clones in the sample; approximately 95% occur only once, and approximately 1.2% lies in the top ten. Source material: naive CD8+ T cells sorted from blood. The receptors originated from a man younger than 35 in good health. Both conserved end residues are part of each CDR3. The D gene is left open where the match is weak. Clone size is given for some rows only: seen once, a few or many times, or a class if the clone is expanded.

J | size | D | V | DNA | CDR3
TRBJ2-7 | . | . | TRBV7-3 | TGTGCCAGCAGCTCTCCCGGGGCGGTCGGGCAGTACTTC | CASSSPGAVGQYF
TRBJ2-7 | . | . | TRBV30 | TGTGCCTGGAACCCCGGGACGGGGGCCTACGAGCAGTACTTC | CAWNPGTGAYEQYF
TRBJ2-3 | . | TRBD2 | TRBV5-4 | TGTGCCAGCAGCGGACTAGGGGCGACCCAAGATACGCAGTATTTT | CASSGLGATQDTQYF
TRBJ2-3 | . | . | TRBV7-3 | TGTGCCAGCAGCCGAAGTAGCTGGGGTGCAGATACGCAGTATTTT | CASSRSSWGADTQYF
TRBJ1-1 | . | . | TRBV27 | TGTGCCAGCATGCTAGGGACGGGGAACACTGAAGCTTTCTTT | CASMLGTGNTEAFF
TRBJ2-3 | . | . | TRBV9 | TGTGCCAGCAGCGTAGAAGATGGCGGGGAAATTCTGTGGACGCAGTATTTT | CASSVEDGGEILWTQYF
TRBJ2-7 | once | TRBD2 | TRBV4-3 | TGCGCCAGCAGCCAAGGTCGACTAGCGGATTACGAGCAGTACTTC | CASSQGRLADYEQYF
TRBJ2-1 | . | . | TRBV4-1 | TGCGCCAGCAGCCAGAATACCGGGACCGCCTACAATGAGCAGTTCTTC | CASSQNTGTAYNEQFF
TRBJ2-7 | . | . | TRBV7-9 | TGTGCCAGCAGCTTATATATAGGCAGGGAGGTGAACGAGCAGTACTTC | CASSLYIGREVNEQYF
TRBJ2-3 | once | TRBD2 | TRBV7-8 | TGTGCCAGCAGCTTCAGACTAGCGGGAGACAACACAGATACGCAGTATTTT | CASSFRLAGDNTDTQYF
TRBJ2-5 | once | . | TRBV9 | TGTGCCAGCAGCGGGGCAGGGATGTGGGAGACCCAGTACTTC | CASSGAGMWETQYF
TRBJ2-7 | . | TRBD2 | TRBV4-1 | TGCGCCAGCAGCCAAGATGCTAGCGGCTACGAGCAGTACTTC | CASSQDASGYEQYF
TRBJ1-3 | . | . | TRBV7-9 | TGTGCCAGCAGCCCCTCACCAGGGGAATTAAGGGGGGACACCATATATTTT | CASSPSPGELRGDTIYF
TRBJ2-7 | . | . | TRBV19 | TGTGCCAGTAGTATTAGTCTTACCTACGAGCAGTACTTC | CASSISLTYEQYF
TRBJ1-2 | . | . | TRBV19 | TGTGCCAGTAGTGTCCTCGGGCCTTCGAACTATGGCTACACCTTC | CASSVLGPSNYGYTF
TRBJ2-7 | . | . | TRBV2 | TGTGCCAGCAGTGAATCGAAGAAGAGCTCCTACGAGCAGTACTTC | CASSESKKSSYEQYF
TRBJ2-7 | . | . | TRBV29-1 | TGCAGCGTTGACATCAGGGGTTCCTACGAGCAGTACTTC | CSVDIRGSYEQYF
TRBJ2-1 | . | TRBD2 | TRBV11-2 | TGTGCCAGCAGCTTCGGGACTAGCGGGTACTACAATGAGCAGTTCTTC | CASSFGTSGYYNEQFF
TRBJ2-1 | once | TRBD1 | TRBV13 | TGTGCCAGCAGCTCTACCTACAGGGGACACAATGAGCAGTTCTTC | CASSSTYRGHNEQFF
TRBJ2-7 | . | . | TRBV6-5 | TGTGCCAGCAGTTACCCTGACTCCCTTTACGAGCAGTACTTC | CASSYPDSLYEQYF
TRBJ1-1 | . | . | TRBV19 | TGTGCCAGTAGTATCGACGGCGCGAACACTGAAGCTTTCTTT | CASSIDGANTEAFF
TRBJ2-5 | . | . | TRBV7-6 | TGTGCCAGCAGCTTATCGGGAGAGACCCAGTACTTC | CASSLSGETQYF
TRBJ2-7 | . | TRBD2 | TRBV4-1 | TGCGCCAGCAGCCAAGATGCGGCGGGAGCGCTTGAGCAGTACTTC | CASSQDAAGALEQYF
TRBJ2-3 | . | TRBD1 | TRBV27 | TGTGCCAGCAGTTTATTCAGGGGGCATGGAGATACGCAGTATTTT | CASSLFRGHGDTQYF
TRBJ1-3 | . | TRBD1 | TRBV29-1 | TGCAGCGTTGCGAGGAGACCGGACAGGGTTGGAAACACCATATATTTT | CSVARRPDRVGNTIYF
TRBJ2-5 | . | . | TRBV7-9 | TGTGCCAGCAGCTTAGCGCAGGTAGCCCAAGAGACCCAGTACTTC | CASSLAQVAQETQYF
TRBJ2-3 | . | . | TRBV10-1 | TGCGCCAGCAGTGAGTCCGGGGTCACAGATACGCAGTATTTT | CASSESGVTDTQYF
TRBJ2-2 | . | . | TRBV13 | TGTGCCAGCACCAAAATGCCCGGAGAGCTGTTTTTT | CASTKMPGELFF
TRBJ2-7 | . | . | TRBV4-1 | TGCGCCAGCAGCCCCCGACAGACGAGCTCCTACGAGCAGTACTTC | CASSPRQTSSYEQYF
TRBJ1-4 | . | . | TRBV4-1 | TGCGCCAGCAGCCAACCCGGACAACTTAATGAAAAACTGTTTTTT | CASSQPGQLNEKLFF
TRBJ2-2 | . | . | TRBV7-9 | TGTGCCAGCAGCCCACAGGGGGGGCAGTTCCTCACCGGGGAGCTGTTTTTT | CASSPQGGQFLTGELFF
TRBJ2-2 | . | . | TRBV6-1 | TGTGCCACGTGGGTGGGGTTAAACACCGGGGAGCTGTTTTTT | CATWVGLNTGELFF
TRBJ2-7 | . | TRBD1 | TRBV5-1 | TGCGCCAGCAGCTTCAGACAGGGTGGGTGGGAGCAGTACTTC | CASSFRQGGWEQYF
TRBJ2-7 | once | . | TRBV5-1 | TGCGCCAGCAGCTCCGACAGGCCACCCTACGAGCAGTACTTC | CASSSDRPPYEQYF
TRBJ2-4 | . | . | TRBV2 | TGTGCCAGCAGTGGTGGAGGCGAGGGGAGAGGAAACATTCAGTACTTC | CASSGGGEGRGNIQYF
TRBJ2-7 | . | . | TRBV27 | TGTGCCAGCAGTGTGACGGGACAAAGCTCCTACGAGCAGTACTTC | CASSVTGQSSYEQYF
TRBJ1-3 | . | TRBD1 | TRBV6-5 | TGTGCCAGCAGTCCTAGACAGGGGGCCGGAAACACCATATATTTT | CASSPRQGAGNTIYF
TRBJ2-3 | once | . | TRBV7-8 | TGTGCCAGCAGCTTAGAAGGGGGGCCTTACCTGGGAGATACGCAGTATTTT | CASSLEGGPYLGDTQYF
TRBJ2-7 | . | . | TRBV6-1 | TGTGCCAGCAGTGAAGGCGGGTTAAGTTACGAGCAGTACTTC | CASSEGGLSYEQYF
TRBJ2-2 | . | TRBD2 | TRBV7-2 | TGTGCCAGCAGCCCCCGAGGGAGCGGGGGGAGTGGGGAGCTGTTTTTT | CASSPRGSGGSGELFF
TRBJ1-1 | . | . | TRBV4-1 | TGCGCCAGCAGCCAAGAAAGGAGGGGACCTCGACCCCCGAACACTGAAGCTTTCTTT | CASSQERRGPRPPNTEAFF
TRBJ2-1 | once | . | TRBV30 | TGTGCCTGGAGTAGAGTCATCAATGAGCAGTTCTTC | CAWSRVINEQFF
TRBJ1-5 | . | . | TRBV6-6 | TGTGCCAGCAGTTACTCGATCGGGGCAGATCAGCCCCAGCATTTT | CASSYSIGADQPQHF
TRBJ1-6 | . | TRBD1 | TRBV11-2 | TGTGCCAGCAGCCCTGACAGGGATGGCTCCTATAATTCACCCCTCCACTTT | CASSPDRDGSYNSPLHF
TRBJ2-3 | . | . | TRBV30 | TGTGCCTGGGAGACCGCGGCGGTAACTAGCACAGATACGCAGTATTTT | CAWETAAVTSTDTQYF
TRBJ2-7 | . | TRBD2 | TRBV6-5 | TGTGCCAGCAGTCCCCCGCGTAGCGGGGCGTCTGAGCAGTACTTC | CASSPPRSGASEQYF
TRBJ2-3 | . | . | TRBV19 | TGTGCCAGCCAAAAGGGGTGGGATACGCAGTATTTT | CASQKGWDTQYF
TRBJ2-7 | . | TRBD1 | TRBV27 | TGTGCCAGCGCACAAGGGGGCTTTGGCACCTACGAGCAGTACTTC | CASAQGGFGTYEQYF
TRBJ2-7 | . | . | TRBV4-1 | TGCGCCAGCAGCCAACTCTTCCCCAGCTCCTACGAGCAGTACTTC | CASSQLFPSSYEQYF